Shown below are 6 T cell receptor beta chains from a single sample sequenced in a study of blood T cell repertoires in COVID-19. The assay was immunoSEQ multiplex PCR, and TCRdb's table has in-frame clones only and misses some. Among roughly 150,000 clones listed, roughly four fifths were seen once. Sequencing input: peripheral blood. The receptors come from an elderly woman with COVID-19, enrolled during active disease.

The chain carries TRBV4-1 and TRBJ1-3; TRBD1 agrees at 7 bases. Trimming at V came to 0 bases and at J to 0 bases, leaving 5 bases not matched to a gene. Germline V gene lookup returns CDR1 MGHRA and CDR2 YSYEKL. The CDR3 is 17 residues long. The DNA of the CDR3 is TGCGCCAGCAGCCAAGATTGGTGGGACAGCTCTGGAAACACCATATATTTT. Residues: CASSQDWWDSSGNTIYF.

The chain is built from TRBV3-1 (or the pseudogene TRBV3-2) and TRBJ2-7; no firm D call. Trimming stripped 6 bases from V and 12 bases from J, with 15 bases between. Germline V lookup: CDR1 LGHDT, CDR2 YNNKEL (reference sequence). The CDR3 is made up of 11 amino acids. CDR3 residues: CASRRGVVLYF. The CDR3 DNA sequence: TGTGCCAGCAGGAGAGGTGTAGTTCTGTACTTC.

The chain couples TRBV2 to TRBJ2-3; TRBD2 aligns across 13 bases. The CDR3 has 16 amino acids. Germline V gene sequence: CDR1 SNHLY, CDR2 FYNNEI. Trimming took 9 bases from V and 5 from J; bases not matched to a gene: 11. CDR3 sequence: CARGLAGPQTGDTQYF. CDR3 bases: TGTGCCAGGGGACTAGCGGGACCCCAGACTGGAGATACGCAGTATTTT. The variable domain in full, with the rest retrieved from reference TRBV2 and TRBJ2-3, is EPEVTQTPSHQVTQMGQEVILRCVPISNHLYFYWYRQILGQKVEFLVSFYNNEISEKSEIFDDQFSVERPDGSNFTLKIRSTKLEDSAMYFCARGLAGPQTGDTQYFGPGTRLTVL.

V usage is TRBV5-5 and J usage is TRBJ1-5, with D possibly being TRBD1 (5 bases). Looked up from germline, CDR1 is SGHKS and CDR2 is YYEKEE (reference sequence). The V gene lost 3 bases and the J gene lost 2 bases, with 12 bases spanning the gap. This CDR3 is built from 15 residues. The CDR3 DNA reads TGTGCCAGCAGCTCTGGAGGGGACGGCAATCAGCCCCAGCATTTT. Protein: CASSSGGDGNQPQHF.

The chain has TRBV5-4 and TRBJ1-3; TRBD1 matches at 7 bases. The CDR3 sequence is 15 residues long. Germline lookup yields CDR1 SGHNT and CDR2 YYREEE (reference sequence). The ends lost 3 bases at V and 0 bases at J; junction bases unmatched: 3. This CDR3 reads CASSSGQRSGNTIYF. The DNA for the CDR3 is TGTGCCAGCAGCTCGGGACAGCGCTCTGGAAACACCATATATTTT.

This clone turned up a few times. J is TRBJ2-5 and V is TRBV5-4; TRBD1 aligns across 7 bases. With 3 bases clipped from V and 5 bases from J, the junction kept 10 bases outside the gene matches. The CDR3 is made up of 15 amino acids. In germline, CDR1 is SGHNT, CDR2 YYREEE (reference sequence). The CDR3 region is CASSSGTATLETQYF. The CDR3 nucleotides are TGTGCCAGCAGCTCAGGGACAGCGACCCTGGAGACCCAGTACTTC.